This TCR beta chain was recorded in a study of T cell responses to AZD1222 COVID-19 vaccine. TCRdb's copy holds only in-frame clones and misses some; the assay was immunoSEQ multiplex PCR. Of approximately 80,000 clones listed, approximately 90% are singletons. General study findings and limits: When two AZD1222 doses had been given, Spike-specific TCR breadth and depth rose.

Trimming took off 3 bases at V and 4 bases at J, with 9 bases between the two ends. The CDR3 is made up of 13 amino acids. Comment on this clone: Its cognate antigen is unknown.

The specimen was peripheral blood, collected 28 days after the second AZD1222 dose. J is TRBJ2-5 and V is TRBV12-3 or TRBV12-4, with D possibly matching TRBD1 (5 bases). The sequence was obtained from an adult who received the AZD1222 COVID-19 vaccine. CDR3: CASSFIQGETQYF. Here the CDR3 DNA reads TGTGCCAGCAGTTTTATCCAGGGAGAGACCCAGTACTTC.